This T cell receptor (beta chain) was documented in a study of T cells in Graves' hyperthyroidism and ophthalmopathy. Study-level points and caveats: Ophthalmopathy could be told apart from stable hyperthyroidism with a 13 V-J model.

Amplified regions were TCR beta CDR3 sequences from RNA transcripts. Initially, a first-round RT-PCR of the TCR CDR3 employed the HTBI primer set. TCRdb itself ran the multiplex PCR reads through MiXCR, one entry per CDR3 protein. The sample records about 580,000 distinct CDR3 sequences, about 43% being singletons. Stability of Graves' hyperthyroidism was defined as absent ophthalmopathy progression within 18 months. There are a few counts of this clonotype. As yet, its antigen is unknown. The receptor's source is a woman in her late teens or twenties with Graves' hyperthyroidism. Material: peripheral blood or thyroid tissue (not recorded which).

CDR3 residues: CASSPRQGSTEAFF. In DNA form, the CDR3 reads TGTGCCAGCTCGCCCAGACAGGGGAGCACTGAAGCTTTCTTT. The V gene is TRBV18, the J gene TRBJ1-1; the match to TRBD1 covers 8 bases. Trimming took 6 bases from V and 4 from J; bases not matched to a gene: 7. This CDR3 is built from 14 residues. Germline CDR1 is KGHSH and CDR2 is LQKENI.